The 15 T cell receptor beta chains listed next were all sequenced from one sample in a study of radiotherapy plus CTLA-4 blockade in lung cancer. TCRdb's table, derived via immunoSEQ multiplex PCR, lists solely in-frame clones and lacks some. The sample includes tens of thousands of clones, around 80% of them seen just once. The sample was peripheral blood, taken from a patient treated with radiotherapy plus ipilimumab. The receptors stem from a human donor with non-small cell lung cancer who had a complete response to radiotherapy plus ipilimumab.

This sequence joins TRBV6-5 and TRBJ1-5; no definite D call. Per germline, CDR1 MNHEY and CDR2 SVGAGI. The CDR3 runs to 14 residues. Trimming cost V 5 bases and J 0 bases, with 8 bases left between them. The CDR3 nucleotides are TGTGCCAGCAGTATGAGATATAGCAATCAGCCCCAGCATTTT. Protein: CASSMRYSNQPQHF.

The chain carries TRBV27 and TRBJ2-5, with TRBD1 matching 8 bases. The CDR3 sequence is 16 residues long. Per the germline V gene, CDR1 is MNHEY and CDR2 is SMNVEV (reference sequence). Germline trimming cut 3 bases from V and 1 base from J; bases unmatched to any gene: 7. The CDR3 loop reads CASSFQQTGGQETQYF. Written as DNA, the CDR3 is TGTGCCAGCAGTTTCCAACAAACAGGGGGCCAAGAGACCCAGTACTTC.

The rearrangement links TRBV11-2 to TRBJ1-5, with D hard to call. CDR3 length: 14 residues. Per the germline V gene, CDR1 is SGHAT and CDR2 is FQNNGV. Trimming took off 2 bases at V and 5 bases at J, with 10 bases between the two ends. The CDR3 DNA sequence: TGTGCCAGCAGCTTAAATAGGGTAGATCAGCCCCAGCATTTT. Its translation: CASSLNRVDQPQHF. The full variable domain, in which reference TRBV11-2 and TRBJ1-5 provide the parts outside the CDR3, is EAGVAQSPRYKIIEKRQSVAFWCNPISGHATLYWYQQILGQGPKLLIQFQNNGVVDDSQLPKDRFSAERLKGVDSTLKIQPAKLEDSAVYLCASSLNRVDQPQHFGDGTRLSIL.

V is TRBV4-3 and J is TRBJ2-3; D uncertain. V dropped 0 bases and J dropped 4 bases, with 5 bases sitting between them. This CDR3 contains 13 residues. Looked up from germline, CDR1 is LGHNA and CDR2 is YSLEER. The DNA for the CDR3 is TGCGCCAGCAGCCAAGATGCGGCAGATACGCAGTATTTT. Protein: CASSQDAADTQYF.

V usage is TRBV6-6 and J usage is TRBJ1-3; the D is unclear. Per the germline V gene, CDR1 is MNHNY and CDR2 is SVGAGI (reference sequence). With 7 bases removed from V and 1 base from J, the gap between germline ends came to 14 bases. CDR3 length: 15 amino acids. CDR3 bases: TGTGCCAGCACTCCGGGGTCTGTATCTGGAAACACCATATATTTT. It is translated as CASTPGSVSGNTIYF.

The chain combines TRBV5-1 with TRBJ1-2; D call uncertain. This CDR3 has 13 amino acids. V lost 0 bases and J lost 8, with 11 bases in between. CDR1 is SGHRS, CDR2 YFSETQ, per germline. This CDR3 is CASSLDEGGGYTF. The CDR3 coding sequence is TGCGCCAGCAGCTTGGACGAGGGAGGCGGCTACACCTTC.

This sequence joins TRBV28 and TRBJ1-5; TRBD1 matches 7 bases. The CDR3 sequence is 15 residues long. From germline, CDR1 is MDHEN and CDR2 SYDVKM. Losses at the gene ends were 4 bases for V and 2 bases for J; bases not matched to a gene: 5. CDR3 coding DNA: TGTGCCAGCAGTTCGCACAGGGGTGGCAATCAGCCCCAGCATTTT. Translated: CASSSHRGGNQPQHF.

This clone was detected only a few times. The chain uses TRBV6-1 and TRBJ2-7; a possible D gene is TRBD2 (6 bases). Germline lookup yields CDR1 MNHNS and CDR2 SASEGT. CDR3 length: 12 amino acids. Deletions cut 9 bases from V and 4 bases from J, with 13 bases between. The CDR3 region is CASGGPEYEQYF. The CDR3 DNA is TGTGCCAGTGGAGGGCCGGAGTACGAGCAGTACTTC.

This chain joins TRBV7-8 and TRBJ2-3; 7 positions match TRBD2. Germline V lookup: CDR1 SGHVS, CDR2 FQNEAQ. V was clipped by 4 bases and J by 5 bases; unmatched bases: 15. The CDR3 is 17 residues long. In DNA form, the CDR3 reads TGTGCCAGCAGCTCCAACCCCTCTGGCGGGAGTGTAGATACGCAGTATTTT. The encoded protein is CASSSNPSGGSVDTQYF.

Only a few counts were recorded for this clone. The rearrangement uses TRBV5-1 and TRBJ1-4, with D unresolved. Germline V gene lookup returns CDR1 SGHRS and CDR2 YFSETQ. Trimming shortened V by 3 bases and J by 3 bases, and 9 bases separated the two germline ends. The CDR3 spans 14 residues. The CDR3 loop is CASSSQNPNEKLFF. In DNA, the CDR3 is TGCGCCAGCAGCTCACAGAACCCTAATGAAAAACTGTTTTTT.

The chain is built from TRBV15 and TRBJ2-5; no definite D call. With the DNA end fitting TRBJ2-7 better, the J assignment may be wrong. This CDR3 spans 13 amino acids. Looked up from germline, CDR1 is LNHNV and CDR2 is YYDKDF (reference sequence). The DNA of the CDR3 is TGTGCCACCAGCACAGGAGTTTGGAACGAGCAGTACTTC. Its protein product is CATSTGVWNEQYF.

The chain recombines TRBV27 with TRBJ2-5; 11 nucleotides agree with TRBD2. V gave up 6 bases and J gave up 1 base; unmatched junction bases: 7. In germline, CDR1 is MNHEY, CDR2 SMNVEV (reference sequence). This CDR3 has 16 residues. The CDR3 DNA follows: TGTGCCAGCAGGTTGGCGGGGACTAGCGGCCAAGAGACCCAGTACTTC. This sequence encodes CASRLAGTSGQETQYF.

This chain joins TRBV7-2 and TRBJ2-7; the match to TRBD1 covers 8 bases. The CDR3 spans 14 residues. The ends lost 2 bases at V and 2 bases at J; junction bases unmatched: 2. Germline V lookup: CDR1 SGHTA, CDR2 FQGNSA. The CDR3: CASSLWTGPYEQYF. CDR3 coding DNA: TGTGCCAGCAGCTTATGGACAGGGCCCTACGAGCAGTACTTC.

J is TRBJ1-1 and V is TRBV6-6; D might be TRBD1 (5 bases). The germline V and J ends were trimmed by 2 bases and 3 bases, with 16 bases remaining between them. The germline V gene has CDR1 MNHNY and CDR2 SVGAGI (reference sequence). There are 16 residues in the CDR3. The CDR3 region is CASSYPLGGTHTEAFF. The CDR3 coding sequence is TGTGCCAGCAGTTACCCCCTTGGGGGGACTCACACTGAAGCTTTCTTT.

The chain is built from TRBV4-1 and TRBJ2-1; TRBD1 matches 8 bases. The length of the CDR3 is 17 residues. J lost 5 bases, V lost 1 base, and 10 bases had no gene match. The V gene's germline CDR1 is MGHRA and CDR2 YSYEKL. The CDR3 loop reads CASSQVGAGGVDNEQFF. The CDR3 bases are TGCGCCAGCAGCCAAGTAGGGGCAGGGGGCGTCGACAATGAGCAGTTCTTC.